This T cell receptor (beta chain) was found in a study of blood T cell repertoires in COVID-19. Study in general: Acute-phase and convalescent COVID-19 samples originated in the United States, Italy and Spain. T cells, B-cell-depleted T cells, or PBMCs supplied cDNA or gDNA.

This CDR3 is 13 amino acids long. Germline-derived CDR1 and CDR2 are GTSNPN and SVGIG (reference sequence). Trimming removed 0 bases from V and 4 bases from J, with 7 bases in between. As processed by the authors: Estimated nucleated cell counts came from reference gene primer amplification. Here immunoSEQ multiplex PCR was the method, and the copy in TCRdb shows in-frame clones only, minus some. That table furnishes V, J and clone size, whereas the DNA furnished D and trimming. Found here are fewer than 400,000 clones, more than 75% of them singletons; the top ten hold less than 3.5%. This chain uses TRBV30 with TRBJ1-3; D gene unclear. Sequenced: peripheral blood. The source is a human donor in a cohort sampled during active COVID-19. CDR3 sequence reads: CAWSVISGNTIYF. For the CDR3, the DNA is TGTGCCTGGAGTGTAATATCGGGAAACACCATATATTTT.